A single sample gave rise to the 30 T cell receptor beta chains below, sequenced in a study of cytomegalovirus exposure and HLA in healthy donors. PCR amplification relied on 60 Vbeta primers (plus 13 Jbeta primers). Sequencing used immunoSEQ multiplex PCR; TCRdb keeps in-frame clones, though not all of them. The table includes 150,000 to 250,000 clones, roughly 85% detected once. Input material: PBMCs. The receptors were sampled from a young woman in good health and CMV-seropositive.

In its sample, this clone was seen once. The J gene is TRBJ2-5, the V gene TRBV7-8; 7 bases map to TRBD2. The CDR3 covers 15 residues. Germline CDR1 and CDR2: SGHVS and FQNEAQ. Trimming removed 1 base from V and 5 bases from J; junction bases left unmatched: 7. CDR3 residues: CASSLGLLAVETQYF. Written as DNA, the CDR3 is TGTGCCAGCAGCTTAGGGCTCCTAGCGGTGGAGACCCAGTACTTC.

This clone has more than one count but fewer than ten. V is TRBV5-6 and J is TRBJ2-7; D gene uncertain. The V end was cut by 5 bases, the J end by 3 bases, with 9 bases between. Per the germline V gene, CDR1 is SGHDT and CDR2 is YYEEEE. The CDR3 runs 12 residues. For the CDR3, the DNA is TGTGCCAGCAGACGATCCAGCTACGAGCAGTACTTC. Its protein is CASRRSSYEQYF. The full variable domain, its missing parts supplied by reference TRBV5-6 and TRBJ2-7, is DAGVTQSPTHLIKTRGQQVTLRCSPKSGHDTVSWYQQALGQGPQFIFQYYEEEERQRGNFPDRFSGHQFPNYSSELNVNALLLGDSALYLCASRRSSYEQYFGPGTRLTVT.

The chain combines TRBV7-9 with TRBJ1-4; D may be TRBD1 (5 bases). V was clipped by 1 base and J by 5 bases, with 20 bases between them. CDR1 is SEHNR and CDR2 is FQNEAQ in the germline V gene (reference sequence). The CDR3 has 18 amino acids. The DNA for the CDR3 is TGTGCCAGCAGCTTAGGTGGTATTACGAGTTGGGGCAATGAAAAACTGTTTTTT. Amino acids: CASSLGGITSWGNEKLFF. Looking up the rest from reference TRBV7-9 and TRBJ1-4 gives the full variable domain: DTGVSQNPRHKITKRGQNVTFRCDPISEHNRLYWYRQTLGQGPEFLTYFQNEAQLEKSRLLSDRFSAERPKGSFSTLEIQRTEQGDSAMYLCASSLGGITSWGNEKLFFGSGTQLSVL.

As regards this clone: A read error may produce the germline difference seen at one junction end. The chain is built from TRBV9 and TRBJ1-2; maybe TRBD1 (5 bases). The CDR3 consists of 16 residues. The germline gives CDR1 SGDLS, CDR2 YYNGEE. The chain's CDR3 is CASTNGGGYSNYSYTF. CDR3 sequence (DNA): TGTGCCAGCACCAACGGGGGAGGGTATTCTAACTATAGCTACACCTTC.

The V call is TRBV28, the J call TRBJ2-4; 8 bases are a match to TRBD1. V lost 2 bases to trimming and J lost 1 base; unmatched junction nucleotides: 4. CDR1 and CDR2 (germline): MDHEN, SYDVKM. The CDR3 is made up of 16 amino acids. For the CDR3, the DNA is TGTGCCAGCAGTTTAATGGACAGGGACGCCAAAAACATTCAGTACTTC. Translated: CASSLMDRDAKNIQYF.

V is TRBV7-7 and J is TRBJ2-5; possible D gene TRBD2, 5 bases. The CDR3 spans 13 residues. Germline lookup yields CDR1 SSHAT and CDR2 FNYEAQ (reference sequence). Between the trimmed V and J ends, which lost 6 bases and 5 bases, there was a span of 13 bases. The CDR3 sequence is CASSPEVRETQYF. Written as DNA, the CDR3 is TGTGCCAGCAGTCCGGAGGTGAGGGAGACCCAGTACTTC.

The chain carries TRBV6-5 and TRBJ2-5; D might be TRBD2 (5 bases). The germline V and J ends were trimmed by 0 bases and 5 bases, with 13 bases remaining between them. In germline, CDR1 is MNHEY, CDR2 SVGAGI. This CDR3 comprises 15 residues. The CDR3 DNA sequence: TGTGCCAGCAGTTACTCGATACTCACGGGGGAGACCCAGTACTTC. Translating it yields CASSYSILTGETQYF.

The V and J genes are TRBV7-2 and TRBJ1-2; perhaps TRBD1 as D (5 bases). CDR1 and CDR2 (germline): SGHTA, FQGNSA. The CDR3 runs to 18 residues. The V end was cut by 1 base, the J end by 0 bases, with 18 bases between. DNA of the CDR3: TGTGCCAGCAGCTTAGTCTCCGGAGGGGCAGGAACTAACTATGGCTACACCTTC. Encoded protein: CASSLVSGGAGTNYGYTF.

CDR3 amino acids: CASSLPGLGDGYTF. The CDR3 bases are TGCGCCAGCAGCTTGCCGGGGTTAGGAGATGGCTACACCTTC. The chain combines TRBV5-1 with TRBJ1-2; D remains unclear. Deletions cut 1 base from V and 6 bases from J, with 13 bases between. The CDR3 totals 14 residues. Germline lookup yields CDR1 SGHRS and CDR2 YFSETQ.

DNA of the CDR3: TGTGCCAGTAGACGGACAGGGGATAACTATGGCTACACCTTC. It is translated as CASRRTGDNYGYTF. The chain has TRBV19 and TRBJ1-2, with 9 bases that match TRBD1. Looked up from germline, CDR1 is LNHDA and CDR2 is SQIVND (reference sequence). This CDR3 is built from 14 residues. V gave up 6 bases and J gave up 1 base; unmatched junction bases: 3.

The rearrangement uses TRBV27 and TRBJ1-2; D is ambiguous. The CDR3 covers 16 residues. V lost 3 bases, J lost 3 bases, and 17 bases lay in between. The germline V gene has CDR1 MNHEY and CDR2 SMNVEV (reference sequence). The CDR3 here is CASSFLRGADYYGYTF. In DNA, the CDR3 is TGTGCCAGCAGTTTCTTACGGGGAGCTGATTACTATGGCTACACCTTC.

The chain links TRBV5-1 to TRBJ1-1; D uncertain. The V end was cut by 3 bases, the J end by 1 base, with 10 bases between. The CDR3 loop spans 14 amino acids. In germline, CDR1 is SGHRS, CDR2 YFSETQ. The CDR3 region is CASSSPRRNTEAFF. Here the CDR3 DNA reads TGCGCCAGCAGCTCACCTAGAAGGAACACTGAAGCTTTCTTT.

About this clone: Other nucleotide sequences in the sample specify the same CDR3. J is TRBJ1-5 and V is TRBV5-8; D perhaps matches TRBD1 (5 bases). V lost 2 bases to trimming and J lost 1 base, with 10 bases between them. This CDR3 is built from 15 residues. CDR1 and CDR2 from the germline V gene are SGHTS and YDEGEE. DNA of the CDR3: TGTGCCAGCAGCTTATCGGGGGAGAGCAATCAGCCCCAGCATTTT. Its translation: CASSLSGESNQPQHF. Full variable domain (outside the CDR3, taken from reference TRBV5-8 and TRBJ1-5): EAGVTQSPTHLIKTRGQQATLRCSPISGHTSVYWYQQALGLGLQFLLWYDEGEERNRGNFPPRFSGRQFPNYSSELNVNALELEDSALYLCASSLSGESNQPQHFGDGTRLSIL.

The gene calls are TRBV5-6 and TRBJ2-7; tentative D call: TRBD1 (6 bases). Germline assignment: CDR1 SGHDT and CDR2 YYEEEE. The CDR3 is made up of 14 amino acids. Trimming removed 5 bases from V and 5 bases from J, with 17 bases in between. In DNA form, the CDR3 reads TGTGCCAGCAGAGGCAGGGGAGAGTTACACGAGCAGTACTTC. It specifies CASRGRGELHEQYF.

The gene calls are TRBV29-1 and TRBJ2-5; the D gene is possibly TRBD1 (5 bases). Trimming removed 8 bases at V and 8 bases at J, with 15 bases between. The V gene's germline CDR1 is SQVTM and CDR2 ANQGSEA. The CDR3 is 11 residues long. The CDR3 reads CSMRQRGTQYF. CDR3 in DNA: TGCAGCATGAGACAGCGAGGCACCCAGTACTTC.

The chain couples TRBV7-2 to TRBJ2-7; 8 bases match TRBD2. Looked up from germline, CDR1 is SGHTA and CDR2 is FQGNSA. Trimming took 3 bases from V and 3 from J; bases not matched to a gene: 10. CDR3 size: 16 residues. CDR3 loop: CASSFFSGSTIYEQYF. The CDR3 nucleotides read TGTGCCAGCAGCTTCTTCAGCGGGAGTACGATCTACGAGCAGTACTTC.

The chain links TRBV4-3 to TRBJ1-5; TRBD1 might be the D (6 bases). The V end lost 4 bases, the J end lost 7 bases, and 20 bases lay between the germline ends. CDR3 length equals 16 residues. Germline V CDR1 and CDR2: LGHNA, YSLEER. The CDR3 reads CASSPEVMGAGQPQHF. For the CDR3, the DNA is TGCGCCAGCAGCCCTGAAGTCATGGGGGCCGGACAGCCCCAGCATTTT.

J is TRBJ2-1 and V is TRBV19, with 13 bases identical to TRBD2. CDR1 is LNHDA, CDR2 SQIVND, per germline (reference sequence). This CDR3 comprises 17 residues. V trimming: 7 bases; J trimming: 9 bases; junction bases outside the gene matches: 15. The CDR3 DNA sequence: TGTGCCAGTACCACCCTCGCTAGGACTAGCGGGAGCGGTGAGCAGTTCTTC. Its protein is CASTTLARTSGSGEQFF.

The CDR3 DNA sequence: TGTGCCATCAGTAAGGACAGGGCCCACAATCAGCCCCAGCATTTT. Translated, it gives CAISKDRAHNQPQHF. The chain joins TRBV10-3 to TRBJ1-5, with TRBD1 identical over 8 bases. Germline CDR1 ENHRY, CDR2 SYGVKD. This CDR3 has 15 residues. V trimming: 5 bases; J trimming: 3 bases; junction bases outside the gene matches: 6.

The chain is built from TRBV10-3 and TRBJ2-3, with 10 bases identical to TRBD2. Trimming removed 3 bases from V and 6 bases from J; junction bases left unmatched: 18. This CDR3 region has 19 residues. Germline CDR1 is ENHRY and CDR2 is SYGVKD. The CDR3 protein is CAISDRQEREGRALDTQYF. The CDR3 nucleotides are TGTGCCATCAGTGACAGACAGGAGCGGGAGGGCCGAGCTTTGGATACGCAGTATTTT.

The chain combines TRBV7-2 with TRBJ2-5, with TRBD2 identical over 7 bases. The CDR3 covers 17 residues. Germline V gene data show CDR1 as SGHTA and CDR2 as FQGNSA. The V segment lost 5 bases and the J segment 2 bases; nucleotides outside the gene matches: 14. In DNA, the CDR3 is TGTGCCAGCAGCCCCCAAATGGCGGGAGTAGGTCAAGAGACCCAGTACTTC. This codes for CASSPQMAGVGQETQYF.

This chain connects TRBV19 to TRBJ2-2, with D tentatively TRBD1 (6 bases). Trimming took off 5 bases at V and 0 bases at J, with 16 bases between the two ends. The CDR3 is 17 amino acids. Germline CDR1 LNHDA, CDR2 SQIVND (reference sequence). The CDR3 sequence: CASSSLDSLANTGELFF. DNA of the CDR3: TGTGCCAGTAGTTCCCTGGACAGTTTAGCGAACACCGGGGAGCTGTTTTTT.

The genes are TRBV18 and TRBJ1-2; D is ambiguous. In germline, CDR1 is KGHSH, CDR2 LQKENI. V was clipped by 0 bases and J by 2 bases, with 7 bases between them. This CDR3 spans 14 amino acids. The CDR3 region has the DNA TGTGCCAGCTCACCACCGGCAGGAAACTATGGCTACACCTTC. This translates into CASSPPAGNYGYTF.

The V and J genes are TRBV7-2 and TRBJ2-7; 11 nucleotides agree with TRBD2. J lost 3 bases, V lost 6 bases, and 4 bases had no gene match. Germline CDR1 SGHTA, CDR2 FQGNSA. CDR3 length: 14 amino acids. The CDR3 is CASRVTSGSYEQYF. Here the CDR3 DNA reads TGTGCCAGCAGAGTAACTAGCGGGAGCTACGAGCAGTACTTC.

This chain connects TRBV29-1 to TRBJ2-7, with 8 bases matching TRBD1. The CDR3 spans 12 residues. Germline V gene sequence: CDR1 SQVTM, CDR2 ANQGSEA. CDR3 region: CTATGEFYEQYF. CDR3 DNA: TGCACCGCGACAGGGGAGTTCTACGAGCAGTACTTC.

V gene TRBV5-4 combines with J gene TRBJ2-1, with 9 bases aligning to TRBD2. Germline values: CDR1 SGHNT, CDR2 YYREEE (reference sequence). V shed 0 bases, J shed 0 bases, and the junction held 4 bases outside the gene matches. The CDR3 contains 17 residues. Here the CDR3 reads CASSLGAGGSSYNEQFF. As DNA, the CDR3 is TGTGCCAGCAGCTTGGGGGCGGGGGGGAGCTCCTACAATGAGCAGTTCTTC.

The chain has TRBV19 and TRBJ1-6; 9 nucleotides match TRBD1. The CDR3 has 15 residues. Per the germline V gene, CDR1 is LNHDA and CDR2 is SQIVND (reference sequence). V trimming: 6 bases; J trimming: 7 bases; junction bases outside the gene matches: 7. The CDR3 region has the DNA TGTGCCAGTAGCCTCGTGGACAGGGGCAATTCACCCCTCCACTTT. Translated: CASSLVDRGNSPLHF.

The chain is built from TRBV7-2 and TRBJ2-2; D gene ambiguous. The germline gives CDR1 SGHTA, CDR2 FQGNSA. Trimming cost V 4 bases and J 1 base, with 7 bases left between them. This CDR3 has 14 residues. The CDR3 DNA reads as TGTGCCAGCAGCTCTACTGGGAACACCGGGGAGCTGTTTTTT. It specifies CASSSTGNTGELFF.

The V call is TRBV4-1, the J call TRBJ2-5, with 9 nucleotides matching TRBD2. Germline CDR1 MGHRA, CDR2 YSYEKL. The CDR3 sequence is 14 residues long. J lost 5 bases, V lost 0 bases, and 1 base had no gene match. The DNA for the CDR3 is TGCGCCAGCAGCCAAGAAGGACTAGCGGAGACCCAGTACTTC. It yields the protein CASSQEGLAETQYF.

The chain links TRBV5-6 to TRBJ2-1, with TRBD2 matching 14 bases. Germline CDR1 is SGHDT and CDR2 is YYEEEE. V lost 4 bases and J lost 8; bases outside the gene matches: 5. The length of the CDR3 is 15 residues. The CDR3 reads CASSPGTSGSYEQFF. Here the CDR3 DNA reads TGTGCCAGCAGCCCGGGGACTAGCGGGAGTTATGAGCAGTTCTTC.